These 24 T cell receptor beta chains came from one sample sequenced in a study of naive CD8 T cells in extremely preterm neonates. Using immunoSEQ multiplex PCR, the repertoire was profiled, and TCRdb retains in-frame clones only, with some absent. Of several thousand clones in the sample, 95% to 98% are singletons; the top ten hold 0.25% to 0.35%. Material for sequencing was naive CD8+ T cells from blood. The receptors derive from a human donor in good health.

This chain uses TRBV7-6 with TRBJ2-1, with D tentatively TRBD2 (6 bases). This CDR3 comprises 14 residues. CDR1 is SGHVS, CDR2 FNYEAQ, per germline. Trimming cost V 3 bases and J 6 bases, with 12 bases left between them. CDR3 DNA sequence: TGTGCCAGCAGCTTTAGTTCACTAGCCAATGAGCAGTTCTTC. It specifies CASSFSSLANEQFF. Full variable domain (remainder filled in from reference TRBV7-6 and TRBJ2-1): GAGVSQSPRYKVTKRGQDVALRCDPISGHVSLYWYRQALGQGPEFLTYFNYEAQQDKSGLPNDRFSAERPEGSISTLTIQRTEQRDSAMYRCASSFSSLANEQFFGPGTRLTVL.

V gene TRBV5-1 combines with J gene TRBJ2-7; TRBD1 matches at 11 bases. Germline V CDR1 and CDR2: SGHRS, YFSETQ. V lost 4 bases and J lost 1; bases outside the gene matches: 7. The CDR3 length is 16 residues. The DNA of the CDR3 is TGCGCCAGCAGCACGGGACAGGGGGTTTTTTCCTACGAGCAGTACTTC. Protein: CASSTGQGVFSYEQYF.

The chain couples TRBV6-5 to TRBJ2-3; unclear D gene. V lost 0 bases and J 5 bases, leaving 9 bases between the germline ends. The CDR3 length is 14 residues. CDR1 and CDR2 from the germline V gene are MNHEY and SVGAGI. CDR3 bases: TGTGCCAGCAGTTACTCGGTAGCTCGAGATACGCAGTATTTT. Protein: CASSYSVARDTQYF.

The gene calls are TRBV11-3 and TRBJ2-2; D is unresolved. Trimming left V 2 bases short and J 8 bases short, with 15 bases between. This CDR3 is built from 15 residues. Germline-derived CDR1 and CDR2 are SGHNT and YENEEA. CDR3 region: CASSLRSGSSGELFF. The CDR3 DNA reads TGTGCCAGCAGCTTAAGATCCGGTTCGTCTGGGGAGCTGTTTTTT.

A few counts support this clone. The CDR3 nucleotides are TGTGCCAGCACCAACGGGGAGTTTCTCACAGATACGCAGTATTTT. Its protein product is CASTNGEFLTDTQYF. This rearrangement joins TRBV9 to TRBJ2-3; D is perhaps TRBD2 (5 bases). The germline V and J ends were trimmed by 6 bases and 2 bases, with 16 bases remaining between them. Germline V gives CDR1 SGDLS, CDR2 YYNGEE. The CDR3 totals 15 residues.

J is TRBJ2-7 and V is TRBV5-4, with a weak D call TRBD2 (5 bases). V lost 2 bases and J lost 6, with 15 bases in between. The V gene's germline CDR1 is SGHNT and CDR2 YYREEE (reference sequence). CDR3 size: 14 residues. The CDR3 reads CASSLVTTPFEQYF. The CDR3 bases are TGTGCCAGCAGCTTAGTGACTACGCCTTTCGAGCAGTACTTC.

The chain carries TRBV4-2 and TRBJ2-1; tentative D call: TRBD2 (6 bases). The CDR3 is made up of 15 amino acids. The germline V gene encodes CDR1 LGHNA and CDR2 YNFKEQ. Trimming removed 0 bases at V and 3 bases at J, with 9 bases between. CDR3 nucleotides: TGTGCCAGCAGCCAAGATGGAGGGAGCTACAATGAGCAGTTCTTC. It specifies CASSQDGGSYNEQFF.

The chain has TRBV4-1 and TRBJ2-2; 7 bases line up with TRBD2. Germline lookup yields CDR1 MGHRA and CDR2 YSYEKL. This CDR3 contains 16 residues. The V and J ends lost 3 bases and 10 bases, in that order; junction bases with no gene match: 14. CDR3 in amino acids: CASSQEQRDAREELFF. The CDR3 region has the DNA TGCGCCAGCAGCCAGGAACAGCGGGACGCCAGGGAGGAGCTGTTTTTT.

This rearrangement joins TRBV6-6 to TRBJ2-2, with no clear D. The CDR3 is 15 amino acids. From germline, CDR1 is MNHNY and CDR2 SVGAGI (reference sequence). Trimming cost V 10 bases and J 1 base, with 16 bases left between them. CDR3 nucleotides: TGTGCCACTCTGAGAGGCAACCTGAACACCGGGGAGCTGTTTTTT. It codes for CATLRGNLNTGELFF.

This clone was seen a single time. V gene TRBV11-3 combines with J gene TRBJ2-7; maybe TRBD1 (6 bases). The germline CDR1 and CDR2 sequences are SGHNT and YENEEA. V dropped 5 bases and J dropped 6 bases, with 14 bases sitting between them. The CDR3 runs 13 residues. The DNA of the CDR3 is TGTGCCAGCAGCCGGACAGTGGCGGGCGAGCAGTACTTC. Amino acid sequence: CASSRTVAGEQYF. The full variable domain, with the rest looked up from reference TRBV11-3 and TRBJ2-7, is EAGVVQSPRYKIIEKKQPVAFWCNPISGHNTLYWYLQNLGQGPELLIRYENEEAVDDSQLPKDRFSAERLKGVDSTLKIQPAELGDSAVYLCASSRTVAGEQYFGPGTRLTVT.

The chain carries TRBV7-9 and TRBJ1-2; perhaps TRBD1 as D (6 bases). The CDR3 is made up of 15 amino acids. Between the trimmed V and J ends, which lost 1 base and 0 bases, there was a span of 9 bases. CDR1 and CDR2 from the germline V gene are SEHNR and FQNEAQ (reference sequence). The CDR3 protein is CASSLVTGSNYGYTF. CDR3 nucleotides: TGTGCCAGCAGCTTAGTTACAGGGTCTAACTATGGCTACACCTTC.

The rearrangement links TRBV28 to TRBJ2-7; 9 bases fit TRBD1. The J segment lost 0 bases and the V segment lost 4 bases, leaving 4 bases of the junction unmatched. This CDR3 comprises 15 residues. The germline CDR1 and CDR2 sequences are MDHEN and SYDVKM. The CDR3 region is CASSYGDRVSYEQYF. CDR3 sequence (DNA): TGTGCCAGCAGTTATGGGGACAGGGTCTCCTACGAGCAGTACTTC.

V usage is TRBV28 and J usage is TRBJ1-5; 7 nucleotides agree with TRBD1. The CDR3 runs to 15 residues. Germline CDR1 and CDR2: MDHEN and SYDVKM. With 5 bases clipped from V and 2 bases from J, the junction kept 6 bases outside the gene matches. In nucleotides, the CDR3 is TGTGCCAGCAGTCAGGACAGGTCTGGCAATCAGCCCCAGCATTTT. Protein sequence: CASSQDRSGNQPQHF.

The chain joins TRBV4-1 to TRBJ2-6, with TRBD1 as a possible D gene (6 bases). Trimming cost V 4 bases and J 1 base, with 8 bases left between them. CDR1 is MGHRA and CDR2 is YSYEKL in the germline V gene. The CDR3 sequence is 15 residues long. This CDR3 is CASSLQGSGANVLTF. In DNA, the CDR3 is TGCGCCAGCAGCCTACAGGGTTCTGGGGCCAACGTCCTGACTTTC.

J is TRBJ1-5 and V is TRBV6-5; 9 bases line up with TRBD1. The CDR3 has 14 residues. With V trimmed by 6 bases and J by 4 bases, 4 bases remained unmatched. The germline gives CDR1 MNHEY, CDR2 SVGAGI. CDR3 DNA: TGTGCCAGCAGCCTCGGGACAGGGAATCAGCCCCAGCATTTT. Residues: CASSLGTGNQPQHF.

J is TRBJ1-4 and V is TRBV9, with D tentatively TRBD1 (5 bases). Germline CDR1 SGDLS, CDR2 YYNGEE. The CDR3 is 14 residues long. Trimming stripped 0 bases from V and 8 bases from J, with 11 bases between. Here the CDR3 reads CASSVGGVGEKLFF. In DNA, the CDR3 is TGTGCCAGCAGCGTAGGGGGCGTGGGGGAAAAACTGTTTTTT.

The chain couples TRBV5-4 to TRBJ2-1, with D perhaps TRBD2 (5 bases). With 4 bases removed from V and 5 bases from J, the gap between germline ends came to 13 bases. The CDR3 has 14 amino acids. CDR1 and CDR2 (germline): SGHNT, YYREEE (reference sequence). CDR3 nucleotide sequence: TGTGCCAGCAGCCCCGAGGGTGAGCACAATGAGCAGTTCTTC. This encodes CASSPEGEHNEQFF.

The V gene is TRBV4-1, the J gene TRBJ2-7; D is ambiguous. The CDR3 has 13 residues. V was trimmed by 0 bases and J by 6 bases, leaving 9 bases between them. Germline CDR1 is MGHRA and CDR2 is YSYEKL. CDR3: CASSQDRGPEQYF. CDR3 coding DNA: TGCGCCAGCAGCCAAGATCGAGGCCCCGAGCAGTACTTC.

The V gene is TRBV5-6, the J gene TRBJ2-7, with TRBD1 as a possible D gene (6 bases). The germline V gene has CDR1 SGHDT and CDR2 YYEEEE. V was trimmed by 2 bases and J by 2 bases, leaving 17 bases between them. The CDR3 runs 16 residues. CDR3 in DNA: TGTGCCAGCAGCTTTGTTGCAGGGGCCGCCCCCTACGAGCAGTACTTC. It codes for CASSFVAGAAPYEQYF.

CDR3 DNA sequence: TGCGCCAGCAGCTTGGTACAGGGCGGTCGAACTGAAGCTTTCTTT. Protein sequence: CASSLVQGGRTEAFF. V and J are TRBV5-1 and TRBJ1-1; possible D gene TRBD1, 6 bases. This CDR3 spans 15 amino acids. Germline CDR1 and CDR2: SGHRS and YFSETQ. The V end lost 0 bases, the J end lost 5 bases, and 14 bases lay between the germline ends.

The CDR3 loop is CASSLWPKTIYF. CDR3 nucleotide sequence: TGTGCCAGCAGCTTATGGCCGAAAACCATATATTTT. V and J are TRBV2 and TRBJ1-3, with unresolved D. Germline CDR1 is SNHLY and CDR2 is FYNNEI. V was clipped by 6 bases and J by 10 bases, with 13 bases between them. CDR3 length: 12 residues. Full variable domain (outside the CDR3, taken from reference TRBV2 and TRBJ1-3): EPEVTQTPSHQVTQMGQEVILRCVPISNHLYFYWYRQILGQKVEFLVSFYNNEISEKSEIFDDQFSVERPDGSNFTLKIRSTKLEDSAMYFCASSLWPKTIYFGEGSWLTVV.

The rearrangement joins TRBV5-6 to TRBJ2-1; D possibly corresponds to TRBD1 (5 bases). Per the germline V gene, CDR1 is SGHDT and CDR2 is YYEEEE. The CDR3 length is 13 residues. Trimming pared 2 bases from V and 5 bases from J, leaving 8 bases between. CDR3 region: CASSFRGNNEQFF. The DNA of the CDR3 is TGTGCCAGCAGCTTTAGGGGAAACAATGAGCAGTTCTTC.

The J gene is TRBJ1-5, the V gene TRBV10-3; 7 nucleotides line up with TRBD1. The CDR3 spans 14 residues. Germline V lookup: CDR1 ENHRY, CDR2 SYGVKD. The trim removed 6 bases at V and 3 bases at J, leaving 5 bases unmatched. The CDR3 region is CAISPGTVNQPQHF. The CDR3 region has the DNA TGTGCCATCAGCCCCGGGACAGTCAATCAGCCCCAGCATTTT.

The chain links TRBV7-9 to TRBJ2-1; D call uncertain. Germline V gene lookup returns CDR1 SEHNR and CDR2 FQNEAQ (reference sequence). The V gene lost 0 bases and the J gene lost 3 bases, with 6 bases spanning the gap. The CDR3 spans 14 residues. CDR3 region: CASSLAGFYNEQFF. The CDR3 nucleotides are TGTGCCAGCAGCTTAGCCGGGTTCTACAATGAGCAGTTCTTC.